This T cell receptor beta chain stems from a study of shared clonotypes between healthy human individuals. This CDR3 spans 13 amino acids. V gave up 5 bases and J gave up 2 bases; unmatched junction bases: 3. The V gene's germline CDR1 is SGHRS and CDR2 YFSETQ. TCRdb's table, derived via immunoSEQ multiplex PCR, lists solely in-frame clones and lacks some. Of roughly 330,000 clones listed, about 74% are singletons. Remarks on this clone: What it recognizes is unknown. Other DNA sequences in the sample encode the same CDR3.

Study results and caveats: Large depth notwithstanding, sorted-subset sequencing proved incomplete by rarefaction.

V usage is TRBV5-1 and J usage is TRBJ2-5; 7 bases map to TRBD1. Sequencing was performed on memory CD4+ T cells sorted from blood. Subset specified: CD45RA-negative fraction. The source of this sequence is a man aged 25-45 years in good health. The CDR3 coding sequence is TGCGCCAGCAGGCTGGGACAGCAAGAGACCCAGTACTTC. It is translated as CASRLGQQETQYF.